Shown below are 15 T cell receptor beta chains from a single sample sequenced in a study of T cell responses to AZD1222 COVID-19 vaccine. The method was immunoSEQ multiplex PCR; TCRdb's version includes in-frame clones alone and lacks a portion of them. The data hold 120,000 or so clones, with 80% to 95% observed a single time. The sample consisted of peripheral blood, taken on day 0 of MenACWY control vaccination. The receptors come from an adult in good health.

Only a few counts were recorded for this clone. The chain joins TRBV5-5 to TRBJ2-7, with D unclear. From germline, CDR1 is SGHKS and CDR2 YYEKEE (reference sequence). CDR3 length equals 14 residues. Trimming removed 8 bases at V and 2 bases at J, with 17 bases between. For the CDR3, the DNA is TGTGCCAGTACCCCTGTCGCGGCGGCCTACGAGCAGTACTTC. Its translation is CASTPVAAAYEQYF.

The V gene is TRBV19, the J gene TRBJ2-2; 9 bases are shared with TRBD2. This CDR3 spans 17 amino acids. In germline, CDR1 is LNHDA, CDR2 SQIVND (reference sequence). V trimming: 5 bases; J trimming: 6 bases; junction bases outside the gene matches: 13. CDR3 residues: CASSLSQLAGVAGELFF. CDR3 DNA sequence: TGTGCCAGTAGTTTATCCCAATTAGCGGGGGTAGCCGGGGAGCTGTTTTTT.

The CDR3 bases are TGTGCCATCCACAGGGGAACTGAAGCTTTCTTT. Translated: CAIHRGTEAFF. The V and J genes are TRBV6-5 and TRBJ1-1, with 7 nucleotides matching TRBD1. The CDR3 totals 11 residues. Trimming cost V 10 bases and J 5 bases; bases outside gene matches: 4. Germline lookup yields CDR1 MNHEY and CDR2 SVGAGI.

The genes are TRBV3-1 (or the pseudogene TRBV3-2) and TRBJ1-1; D gene unclear. V dropped 4 bases and J dropped 1 base, with 19 bases sitting between them. Germline values: CDR1 LGHDT, CDR2 YNNKEL (reference sequence). CDR3 size: 17 residues. The CDR3 loop reads CASSPPGGRASNTEAFF. CDR3 coding DNA: TGTGCCAGCAGCCCACCAGGAGGGCGGGCTTCGAACACTGAAGCTTTCTTT.

This chain uses TRBV5-4 with TRBJ2-1; 9 bases line up with TRBD2. Trimming removed 1 base from V and 4 bases from J; junction bases left unmatched: 3. The germline CDR1 and CDR2 sequences are SGHNT and YYREEE (reference sequence). The CDR3 has 15 residues. In nucleotides, the CDR3 is TGTGCCAGCAGCTTGCGTAGCGGGAGTTACAATGAGCAGTTCTTC. Translation gives CASSLRSGSYNEQFF.

In DNA, the CDR3 is TGTGCCAGAAGCTTGGAACCGAACTCCTACGAGCAGTACGTC. Translation: CARSLEPNSYEQYV. The V call is TRBV5-3, the J call TRBJ2-7; D is unclear. TRBV5-3 is given ORF status, its function remaining uncertain. Trimming cost V 0 bases and J 0 bases, with 7 bases left between them. This CDR3 spans 14 amino acids.

In this sample, this clone turned up once. The chain combines TRBV5-4 with TRBJ2-7; TRBD2 matches at 10 bases. V lost 4 bases to trimming and J lost 7 bases; unmatched junction nucleotides: 8. Germline-derived CDR1 and CDR2 are SGHNT and YYREEE (reference sequence). CDR3 length: 14 residues. The CDR3 region has the DNA TGTGCCAGCAGCCAAAAACTAGCGGGAAGGGAGCAGTACTTC. Amino acids: CASSQKLAGREQYF.

The chain uses TRBV28 and TRBJ2-5; 7 bases agree with TRBD1. This CDR3 contains 14 residues. The V gene end was trimmed by 7 bases and the J gene end by 0 bases; junction bases not matched to a gene: 5. Germline-derived CDR1 and CDR2 are MDHEN and SYDVKM. The CDR3 loop reads CASIPTGYQETQYF. CDR3 nucleotide sequence: TGTGCCAGCATCCCGACAGGGTACCAAGAGACCCAGTACTTC.

The chain carries TRBV10-1 and TRBJ2-2; 9 bases line up with TRBD2. Germline CDR1 WNHNN, CDR2 SYGVQD (reference sequence). The CDR3 is made up of 13 amino acids. The trim removed 4 bases at V and 6 bases at J, leaving 0 bases unmatched. In DNA, the CDR3 is TGCGCCAGCAGTGGCGGGAGGGCCGGGGAGCTGTTTTTT. As protein: CASSGGRAGELFF.

The gene calls are TRBV30 and TRBJ1-1; D is unresolved. V was trimmed by 2 bases and J by 5 bases, leaving 9 bases between them. CDR3 size: 12 residues. Germline values: CDR1 GTSNPN, CDR2 SVGIG (reference sequence). The CDR3 region is CAWSTGRTEAFF. In DNA form, the CDR3 reads TGTGCCTGGAGTACTGGACGGACTGAAGCTTTCTTT.

This chain uses TRBV2 with TRBJ1-6; D is unclear. CDR1 and CDR2 (germline): SNHLY, FYNNEI. This CDR3 spans 13 amino acids. V lost 6 bases and J lost 7, with 10 bases in between. The CDR3 spells CASSLTENSPLHF. CDR3 nucleotide sequence: TGTGCCAGCAGCCTGACGGAGAATTCACCCCTCCACTTT.

V usage is TRBV28 and J usage is TRBJ2-1; 8 positions match TRBD2. The CDR3 is made up of 17 amino acids. V trimming: 2 bases; J trimming: 0 bases; junction bases outside the gene matches: 6. Germline V gene lookup returns CDR1 MDHEN and CDR2 SYDVKM. DNA for the CDR3: TGTGCCAGCAGTTTAGAAAAGCGGGGGAGCTCCTACAATGAGCAGTTCTTC. Encoded protein: CASSLEKRGSSYNEQFF.

This CDR3 is CASSDLGTYNEQFF. The CDR3 DNA reads TGTGCCAGCAGTGATTTGGGAACTTACAATGAGCAGTTCTTC. The rearrangement links TRBV6-4 to TRBJ2-1, with D unresolved. CDR1 and CDR2 (germline): MRHNA, SNTAGT. This CDR3 has 14 residues. Trimming removed 3 bases at V and 4 bases at J, with 10 bases between.

This clone was counted only a few times. The chain couples TRBV6-2 or TRBV6-3 to TRBJ2-7; D ambiguous. Per the germline V gene, CDR1 is MNHEY and CDR2 is SVGEGT. Trimming took off 0 bases at V and 0 bases at J, with 6 bases between the two ends. The CDR3 extends over 14 amino acids. Here the CDR3 DNA reads TGTGCCAGCAGTTACTCACCCGCCTCCTACGAGCAGTACGTC. Translation gives CASSYSPASYEQYV.

V gene TRBV12-3 or TRBV12-4 combines with J gene TRBJ2-1; D unresolved. V was shortened by 6 bases and J by 6 bases, with 9 bases between the two germline ends. The CDR3 totals 12 residues. Here the CDR3 reads CASRGLGNEQFF. The CDR3 DNA reads TGTGCCAGCAGGGGGTTAGGCAATGAGCAGTTCTTC.